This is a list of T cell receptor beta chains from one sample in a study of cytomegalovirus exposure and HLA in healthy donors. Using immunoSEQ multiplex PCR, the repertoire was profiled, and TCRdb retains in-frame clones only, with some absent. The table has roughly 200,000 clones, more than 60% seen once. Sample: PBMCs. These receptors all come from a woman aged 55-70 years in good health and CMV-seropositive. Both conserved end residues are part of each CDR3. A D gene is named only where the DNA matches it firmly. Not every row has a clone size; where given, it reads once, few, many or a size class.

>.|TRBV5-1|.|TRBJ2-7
TGCGCCAGCTCCCCACAGAGGGGGAGCTCCTACGAGCAGTACTTC
CASSPQRGSSYEQYF
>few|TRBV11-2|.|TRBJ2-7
TGTGCCAGCAGCTTAGAGGGCGGGGAGCAGTACTTC
CASSLEGGEQYF
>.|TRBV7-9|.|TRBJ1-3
TGTGCCAGCAGCCCCCCGGGAACTGGAAACACCATATATTTT
CASSPPGTGNTIYF
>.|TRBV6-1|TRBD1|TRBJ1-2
TGTGCCAGCAGTCGCACAGGGGCGCCGGGCGGCTACACCTTC
CASSRTGAPGGYTF
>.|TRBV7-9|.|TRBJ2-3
TGTGCCAGCAGCTTAAGTTCAGGGTTTGGGGATACGCAGTATTTT
CASSLSSGFGDTQYF
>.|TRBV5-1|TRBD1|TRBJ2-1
TGCGCCAGCTTCACCGGGACAGGGGGGAAGGATGAGCAGTTCTTC
CASFTGTGGKDEQFF
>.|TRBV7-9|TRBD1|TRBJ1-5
TGTGCCAGCAGCTCCGGGACAGGGAATCAGCCCCAGCATTTT
CASSSGTGNQPQHF
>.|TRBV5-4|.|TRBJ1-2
TGTGCCAGCAGCCCTAGTGGGGGCCCAAACTATGGCTACACCTTC
CASSPSGGPNYGYTF
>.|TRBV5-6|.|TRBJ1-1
TGTGCCAGCAGCTTTCTTTTCCGGGGAACCACTGAAGCTTTCTTT
CASSFLFRGTTEAFF
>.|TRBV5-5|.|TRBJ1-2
TGTGCCAGCAGTTTAGAGTGGTATGAGGAGGGCTACACCTTC
CASSLEWYEEGYTF
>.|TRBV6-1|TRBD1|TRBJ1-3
TGTGCCAGCAGTGAACCCGGGACAGGGGGTGGAAACACCATATATTTT
CASSEPGTGGGNTIYF
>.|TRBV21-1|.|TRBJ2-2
TGTGCCAGCAGCAAAGGGCAGGGTGGCACCGGGGAGCTGTTTTTT
CASSKGQGGTGELFF
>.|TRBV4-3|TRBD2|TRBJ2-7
TGCGCCAGCAGCCACGGACTAGCCTCCTCCTACGAGCAGTACTTC
CASSHGLASSYEQYF
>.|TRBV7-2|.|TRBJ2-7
TGTGCCAGCAGCTTAGGTTTAAAGCAGTACTTC
CASSLGLKQYF
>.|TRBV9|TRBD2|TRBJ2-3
TGTGCCAGCAGCGCGAGTGGGACTAGCGGGAGCTCAGATACGCAGTATTTT
CASSASGTSGSSDTQYF
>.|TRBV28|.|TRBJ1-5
TGTGCCAGCAGTTTTGGAGGGACTATTAGCCAGCCCCAGCATTTT
CASSFGGTISQPQHF
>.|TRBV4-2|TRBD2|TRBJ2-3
TGTGCCAGCAGCCAAGTAGCGGGAGGAACAGATACGCAGTATTTT
CASSQVAGGTDTQYF
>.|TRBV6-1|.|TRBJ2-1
TGTGCCAGCAGTGATCGGCAGGGCAACAATGAGCAGTTCTTC
CASSDRQGNNEQFF
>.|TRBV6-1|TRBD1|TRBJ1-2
TGTGCCAGCAGTGCACCGGGACAGGGGGCGCACGGCCACACCTTC
CASSAPGQGAHGHTF
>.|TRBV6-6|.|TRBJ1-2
TGTGCCAGCAGTTACTCCGGGTTTTATGGCTACACCTTC
CASSYSGFYGYTF
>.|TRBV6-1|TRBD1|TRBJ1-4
TGTGCCAGCAGTGGCTACAGGGGTGAAAAACTGTTTTTT
CASSGYRGEKLFF
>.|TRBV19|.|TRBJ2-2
TGTGCCAGTAGTACACTAGGCCCGAACACCGGGGAGCTGTTTTTT
CASSTLGPNTGELFF
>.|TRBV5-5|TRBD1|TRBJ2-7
TGTGCCAGCAGCTTAGTCCCAGGGGGCAGCTACGAGCAGTACTTC
CASSLVPGGSYEQYF
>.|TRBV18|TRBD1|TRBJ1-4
TGTGCCAGCTCACCACTCGAGGGGGCCGCAACTAATGAAAAACTGTTTTTT
CASSPLEGAATNEKLFF
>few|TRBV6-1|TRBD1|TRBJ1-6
TGTGCCAGCAGGGGACAGGGGAAGTATAATTCACCCCTCCACTTT
CASRGQGKYNSPLHF
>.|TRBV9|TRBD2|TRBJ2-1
TGTGCCAGCAGCGCAACTAGCGGGTCCTACAATGAGCAGTTCTTC
CASSATSGSYNEQFF
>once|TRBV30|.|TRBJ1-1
TGTGCCTGGAGTGTGGGAGGGCAAGACACTGAAGCTTTCTTT
CAWSVGGQDTEAFF
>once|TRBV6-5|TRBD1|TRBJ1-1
TGTGCCAGCAGTAGGACAGGGGTTGAAGCTTTCTTT
CASSRTGVEAFF
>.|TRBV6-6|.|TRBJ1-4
TGTGCCACCCGAAGAGGCGCAACTAATGAAAAACTGTTTTTT
CATRRGATNEKLFF
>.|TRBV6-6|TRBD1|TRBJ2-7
TGTGCCAGCAGCCCGCGCCCGACAGGGATCCTCTACGAGCAGTACTTC
CASSPRPTGILYEQYF
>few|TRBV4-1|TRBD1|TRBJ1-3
TGCGCCAGCAGCCGCGACCCCACAGGGGCCCGGGGAAACACCATATATTTT
CASSRDPTGARGNTIYF
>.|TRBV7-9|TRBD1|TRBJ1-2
TGTGCCGGGGTGGACAGGGGCCATGGCTACACCTTC
CAGVDRGHGYTF
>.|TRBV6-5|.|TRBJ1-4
TGTGCCAGCAGTCCAGGGACAACTAATGAAAAACTGTTTTTT
CASSPGTTNEKLFF
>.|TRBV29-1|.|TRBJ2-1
TGCAGCGTTGAAGGGACTGCTCGCTCCTACAATGAGCAGTTCTTC
CSVEGTARSYNEQFF
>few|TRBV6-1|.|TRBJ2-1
TGTGCCAGCAGTGACTGGGGGGGCGACAATGAGCAGTTCTTC
CASSDWGGDNEQFF
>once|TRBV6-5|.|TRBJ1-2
TGTGCCAGCAGTTACCAACAGGGAAACTATGGCTACACCTTC
CASSYQQGNYGYTF
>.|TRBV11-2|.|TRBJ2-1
TGTGCCAGCAGCCCACCCCCTGACAGGTCAAGCTCCTACAATGAGCAGTTCTTC
CASSPPPDRSSSYNEQFF
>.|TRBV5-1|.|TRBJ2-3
TGCGCCAGCAGCTTCGGACTTAGCACAGATACGCAGTATTTT
CASSFGLSTDTQYF
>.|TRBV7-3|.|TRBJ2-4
TGTGCCAGCAGCTTATCGGGGGGCGGTAAAAACATTCAGTACTTC
CASSLSGGGKNIQYF
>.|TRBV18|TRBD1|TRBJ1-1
TGTGCCAGCTCACCTTACAGGGGGCAAAAGTACACTGAAGCTTTCTTT
CASSPYRGQKYTEAFF
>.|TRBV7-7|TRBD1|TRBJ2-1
TGTGCCAGCAGCTTAGGGACAGGGAGCTACAATGAGCAGTTCTTC
CASSLGTGSYNEQFF
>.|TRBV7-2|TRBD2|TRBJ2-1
TGTGCCAGCAGCTTAGGCGCGGGACTAGAGAAAGGGCAGTTCTTC
CASSLGAGLEKGQFF
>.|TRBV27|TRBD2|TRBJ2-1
TGTGCCAGCATCCAGACTAGCGGACTGTACAATGAGCAGTTCTTC
CASIQTSGLYNEQFF
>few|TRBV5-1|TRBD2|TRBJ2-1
TGCGCCAGCACAAATAGCGGGAACGGTTTGGATGAGCAGTTCTTC
CASTNSGNGLDEQFF
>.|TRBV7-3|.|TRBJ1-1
TGTGCCAGCAGTCGAGACAGTAACACTGAAGCTTTCTTT
CASSRDSNTEAFF
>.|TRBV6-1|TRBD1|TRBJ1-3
TGTGCCAGCAGTTCACAGGGGGCGGGAGGAAACACCATATATTTT
CASSSQGAGGNTIYF
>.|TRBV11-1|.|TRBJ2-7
TGTGCCAGCAGCTTAGTGGAGGCGAGCTCCTACGAGCAGTACTTC
CASSLVEASSYEQYF
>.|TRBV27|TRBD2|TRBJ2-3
TGTGCCAGCAGACTAGCGGGGGGGCCGGGTACGCAGTATTTT
CASRLAGGPGTQYF
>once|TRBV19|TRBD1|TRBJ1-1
TGTGCCAGTAGGAAGGACAGGGAAACTGAAGCTTTCTTT
CASRKDRETEAFF
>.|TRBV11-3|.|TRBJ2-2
TGTGCCAGCAGCTCCACCGGTTACGGGCAGGGAAGGACCGGGGAGCTGTTTTTT
CASSSTGYGQGRTGELFF
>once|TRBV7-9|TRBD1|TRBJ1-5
TGTGCCAGCAGCTCTCCTGGGACAGGGGGCATGCCCCAGCATTTT
CASSSPGTGGMPQHF
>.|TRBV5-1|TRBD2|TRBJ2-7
TGCGCCAGCAGGCGGGGGACCCTCTACGAGCAGTACTTC
CASRRGTLYEQYF
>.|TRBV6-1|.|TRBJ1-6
TGTGCCAGCAGTGAGACAGGAGTTTCACCCCTCCACTTT
CASSETGVSPLHF